The clone carrying this T cell receptor (beta chain) has just a few counts. Its antigen is unidentified. The treatment: some 19 received Ad26.COV2.S at low or high dose, single or two shots; a few received placebo; per-sample allocation not given. The samples date from day 63 after the first vaccine or placebo injection. An Ad26 vector that expressed Wuhan-strain SARS-CoV-2 spike constituted the vaccine. Libraries were prepared by immunoSEQ multiplex PCR; TCRdb keeps only in-frame clonotypes and omits some of them. This table has some 350,000 clones, roughly 90% appearing once. Germline V lookup: CDR1 KGHDR, CDR2 SFDVKD. This CDR3 is built from 14 residues. The germline V and J ends were trimmed by 8 bases and 5 bases, with 15 bases remaining between them. The data are from a study of Ad26.COV2.S vaccination and SARS-CoV-2 variants. Across the study: The vaccine Ad26.COV2.S was put into the muscle once, or twice with 56 days between. Study-level findings and limits: Analyses of TCR breadth and depth may have underestimated total T cell responses. Higher spike-specific TCR breadth was found in vaccine recipients than in placebo recipients.

This specimen consisted of peripheral blood, obtained in a trial of Ad26.COV2.S vaccine versus placebo. V usage is TRBV24-1 and J usage is TRBJ1-5, with unresolved D. The sequence was obtained from a person between 18 and 65 years old who received the Ad26.COV2.S COVID-19 vaccine or a placebo. CDR3 loop: CATMKPQLDQPQHF. CDR3 coding DNA: TGTGCCACCATGAAGCCGCAGCTCGATCAGCCCCAGCATTTT.